The source of this T cell receptor beta chain is a study of blood T cell repertoires in COVID-19. Study in general: The United States, Italy and Spain were the sources of the acute and convalescent COVID-19 samples. In each case, the material was cDNA or gDNA derived from T cells, B-cell-depleted T cells, or PBMCs.

Authors' analysis steps: Reference gene primer amplification gave estimated nucleated cell counts. Libraries were prepared by immunoSEQ multiplex PCR; TCRdb keeps only in-frame clonotypes and omits some of them. The V and J calls and clone size come from that table; D and trimming were worked out from the DNA. The sample carries about 300,000 clones, 70% to 90% recorded once. CDR3 length: 15 residues. CDR1 is MRHNA, CDR2 SNTAGT, per germline. The junction had 6 bases not matched to a gene; V was cut back by 3 bases and J by 4 bases. The J gene is TRBJ1-2, the V gene TRBV6-4, with 9 positions matching TRBD1. The sequencing sample was made of peripheral blood. The receptor was isolated from a man in his sixties or seventies with acute or convalescent COVID-19. The chain's CDR3 is CASSERPGQGYGYTF. The CDR3 DNA reads TGTGCCAGCAGTGAAAGACCGGGACAGGGCTATGGCTACACCTTC.